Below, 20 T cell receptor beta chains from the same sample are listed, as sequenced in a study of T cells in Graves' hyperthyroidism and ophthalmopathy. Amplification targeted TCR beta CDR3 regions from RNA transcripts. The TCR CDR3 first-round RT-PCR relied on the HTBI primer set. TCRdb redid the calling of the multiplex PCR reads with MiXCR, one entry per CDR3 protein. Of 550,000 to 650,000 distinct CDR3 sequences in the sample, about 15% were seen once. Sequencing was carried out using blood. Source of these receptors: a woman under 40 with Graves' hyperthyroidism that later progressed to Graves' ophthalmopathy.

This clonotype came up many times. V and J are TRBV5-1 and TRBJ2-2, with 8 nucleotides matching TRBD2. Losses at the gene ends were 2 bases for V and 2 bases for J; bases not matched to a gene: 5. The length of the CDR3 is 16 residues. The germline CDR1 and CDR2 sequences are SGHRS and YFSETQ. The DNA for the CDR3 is TGCGCCAGCAGCTTCCCACTAGCGGCAAACACCGGGGAGCTGTTTTTT. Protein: CASSFPLAANTGELFF.

The CDR3 bases are TGTGCCAGCAACATCCTGGGGGGAGATTCACCCCTCCACTTT. This translates into CASNILGGDSPLHF. The chain employs TRBV6-2 or TRBV6-3 and TRBJ1-6; TRBD1 is a possible D gene (5 bases). The CDR3 is 14 residues long. Germline CDR1 and CDR2: MNHEY and SVGEGT. V lost 7 bases and J lost 8, with 15 bases in between.

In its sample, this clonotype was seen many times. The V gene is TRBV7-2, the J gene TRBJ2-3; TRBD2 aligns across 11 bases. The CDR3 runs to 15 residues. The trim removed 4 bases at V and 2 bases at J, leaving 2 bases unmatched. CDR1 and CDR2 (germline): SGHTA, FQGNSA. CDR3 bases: TGTGCCAGCAGCTGGACTAGCGGGCACACAGATACGCAGTATTTT. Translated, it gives CASSWTSGHTDTQYF.

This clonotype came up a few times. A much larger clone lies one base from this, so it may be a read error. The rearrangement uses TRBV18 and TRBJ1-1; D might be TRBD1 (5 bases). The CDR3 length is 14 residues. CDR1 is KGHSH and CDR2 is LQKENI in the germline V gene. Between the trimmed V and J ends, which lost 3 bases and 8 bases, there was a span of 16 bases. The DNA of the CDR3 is TGTGCCAGCTCACCTTCTACGAGACAGCCCGAAGCTTTCTTT. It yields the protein CASSPSTRQPEAFF.

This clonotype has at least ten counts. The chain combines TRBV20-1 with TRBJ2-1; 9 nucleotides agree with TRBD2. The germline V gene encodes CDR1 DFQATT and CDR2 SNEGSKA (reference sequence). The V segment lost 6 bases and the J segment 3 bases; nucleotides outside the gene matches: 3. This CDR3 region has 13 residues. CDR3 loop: CSAEREVYNEQFF. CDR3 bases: TGCAGTGCCGAGCGGGAGGTCTACAATGAGCAGTTCTTC.

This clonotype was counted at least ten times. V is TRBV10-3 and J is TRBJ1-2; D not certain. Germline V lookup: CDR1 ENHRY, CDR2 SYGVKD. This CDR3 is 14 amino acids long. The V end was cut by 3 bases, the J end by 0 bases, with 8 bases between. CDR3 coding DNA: TGTGCCATCAGTGACCCCCGATCTAACTATGGCTACACCTTC. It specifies CAISDPRSNYGYTF.

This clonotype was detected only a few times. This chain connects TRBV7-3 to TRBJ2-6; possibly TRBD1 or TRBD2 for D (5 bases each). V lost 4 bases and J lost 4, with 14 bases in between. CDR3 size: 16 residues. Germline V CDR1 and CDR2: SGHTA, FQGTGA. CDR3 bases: TGTGCCAGCAGCTCGATCCGGGGCTCCGGGGCCAACGTCCTGACTTTC. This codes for CASSSIRGSGANVLTF. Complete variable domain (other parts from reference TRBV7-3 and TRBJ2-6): GAGVSQTPSNKVTEKGKYVELRCDPISGHTALYWYRQSLGQGPEFLIYFQGTGAADDSGLPNDRFFAVRPEGSVSTLKIQRTERGDSAVYLCASSSIRGSGANVLTFGAGSRLTVL.

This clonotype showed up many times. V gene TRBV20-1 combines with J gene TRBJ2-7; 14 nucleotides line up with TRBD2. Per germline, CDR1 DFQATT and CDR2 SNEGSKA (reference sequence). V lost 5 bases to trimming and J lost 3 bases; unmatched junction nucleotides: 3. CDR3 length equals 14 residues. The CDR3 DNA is TGCAGTGCTGGGACTAGCGGGAGCCGCTACGAGCAGTACTTC. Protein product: CSAGTSGSRYEQYF.

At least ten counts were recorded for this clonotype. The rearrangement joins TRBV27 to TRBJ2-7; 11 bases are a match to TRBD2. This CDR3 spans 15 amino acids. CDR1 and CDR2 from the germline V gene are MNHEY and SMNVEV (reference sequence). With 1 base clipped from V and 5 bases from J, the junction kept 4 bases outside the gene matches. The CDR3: CASSLLLAGVHEQYF. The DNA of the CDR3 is TGTGCCAGCAGTTTATTACTAGCGGGAGTCCACGAGCAGTACTTC.

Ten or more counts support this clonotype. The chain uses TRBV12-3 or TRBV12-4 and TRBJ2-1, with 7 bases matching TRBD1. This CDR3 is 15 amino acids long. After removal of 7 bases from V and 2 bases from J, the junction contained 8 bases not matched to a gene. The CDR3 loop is CASNLDRVPYNEQFF. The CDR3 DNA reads TGTGCCAGCAACCTCGACAGGGTGCCCTACAATGAGCAGTTCTTC.

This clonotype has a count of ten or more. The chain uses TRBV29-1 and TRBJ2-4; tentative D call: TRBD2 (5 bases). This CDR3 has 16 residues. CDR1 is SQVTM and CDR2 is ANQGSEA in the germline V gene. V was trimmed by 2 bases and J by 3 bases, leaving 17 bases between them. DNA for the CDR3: TGCAGCGTTGAATTGAGCCGGAGGAAAGGCAAAAACATTCAGTACTTC. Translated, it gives CSVELSRRKGKNIQYF.

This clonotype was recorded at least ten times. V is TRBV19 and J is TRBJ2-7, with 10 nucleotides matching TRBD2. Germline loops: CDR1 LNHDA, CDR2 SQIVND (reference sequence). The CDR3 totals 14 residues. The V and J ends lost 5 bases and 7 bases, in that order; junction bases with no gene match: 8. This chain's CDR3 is CASSDTSGTKEQYF. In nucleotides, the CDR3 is TGTGCCAGTAGTGATACTAGCGGGACGAAGGAGCAGTACTTC.

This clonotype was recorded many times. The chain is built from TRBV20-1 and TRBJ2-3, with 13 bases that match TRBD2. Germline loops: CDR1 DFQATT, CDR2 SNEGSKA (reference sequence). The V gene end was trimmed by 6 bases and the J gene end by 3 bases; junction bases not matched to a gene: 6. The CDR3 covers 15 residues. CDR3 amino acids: CSAVGLAGRTDTQYF. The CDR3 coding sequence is TGCAGTGCGGTGGGACTAGCGGGAAGAACAGATACGCAGTATTTT.

CDR3 residues: CASSLEEGRGNTEAFF. DNA for the CDR3: TGCGCCAGCAGCTTGGAAGAGGGCAGGGGGAACACTGAAGCTTTCTTT. The rearrangement links TRBV5-1 to TRBJ1-1; TRBD1 might be the D (6 bases). The germline CDR1 and CDR2 sequences are SGHRS and YFSETQ. V dropped 0 bases and J dropped 1 base, with 13 bases sitting between them. The CDR3 totals 16 residues.

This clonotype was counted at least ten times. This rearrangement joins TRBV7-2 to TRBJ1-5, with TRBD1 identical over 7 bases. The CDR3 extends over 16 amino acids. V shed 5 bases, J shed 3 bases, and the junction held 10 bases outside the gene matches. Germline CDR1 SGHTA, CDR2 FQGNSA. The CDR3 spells CASSQQGPAYNQPQHF. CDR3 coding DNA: TGTGCCAGCAGCCAACAGGGGCCCGCCTACAATCAGCCCCAGCATTTT.

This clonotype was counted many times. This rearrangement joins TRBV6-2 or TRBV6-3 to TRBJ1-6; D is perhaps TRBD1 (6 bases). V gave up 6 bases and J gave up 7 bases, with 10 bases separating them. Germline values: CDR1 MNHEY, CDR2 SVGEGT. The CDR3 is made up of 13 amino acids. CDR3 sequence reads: CASRLGQNSPLHF. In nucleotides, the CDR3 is TGTGCCAGCAGGCTAGGACAGAATTCACCCCTCCACTTT.

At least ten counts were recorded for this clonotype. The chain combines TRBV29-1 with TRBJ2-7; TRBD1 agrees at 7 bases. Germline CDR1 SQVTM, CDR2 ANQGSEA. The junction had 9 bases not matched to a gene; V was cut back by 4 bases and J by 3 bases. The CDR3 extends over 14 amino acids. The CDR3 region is CSVGRDRGLYEQYF. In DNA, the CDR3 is TGCAGCGTTGGAAGGGACAGAGGCCTCTACGAGCAGTACTTC.

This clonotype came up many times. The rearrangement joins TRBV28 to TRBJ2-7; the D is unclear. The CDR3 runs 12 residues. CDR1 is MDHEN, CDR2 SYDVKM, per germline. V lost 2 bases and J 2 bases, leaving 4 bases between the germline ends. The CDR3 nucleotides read TGTGCCAGCAGTTTAGACACCTACGAGCAGTACTTC. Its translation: CASSLDTYEQYF.

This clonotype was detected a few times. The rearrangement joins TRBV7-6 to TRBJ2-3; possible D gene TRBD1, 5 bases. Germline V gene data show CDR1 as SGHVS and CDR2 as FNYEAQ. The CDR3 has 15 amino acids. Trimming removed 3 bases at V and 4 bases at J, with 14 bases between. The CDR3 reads CASSLWQGWPDTQYF. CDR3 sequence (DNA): TGTGCCAGCAGCTTGTGGCAGGGTTGGCCAGATACGCAGTATTTT.

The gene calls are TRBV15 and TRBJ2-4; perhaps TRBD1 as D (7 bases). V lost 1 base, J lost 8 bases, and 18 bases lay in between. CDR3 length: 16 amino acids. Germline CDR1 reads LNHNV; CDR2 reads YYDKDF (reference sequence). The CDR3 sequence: CATSRGSRGTGDIQYF. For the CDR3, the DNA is TGTGCCACCAGCAGAGGTAGCAGGGGGACGGGGGACATTCAGTACTTC.